This entry lists 25 T cell receptor beta chains sequenced from one sample in a study of Ad26.COV2.S vaccination and SARS-CoV-2 variants. Noted treatment: 19 received Ad26.COV2.S at low or high dose, single or two shots; a few received placebo; per-sample allocation not given. Sample collection was performed on day 63 after the first vaccine or placebo injection. Measured with immunoSEQ multiplex PCR; TCRdb has only the in-frame clones, and not every one. Among more than 350,000 clones, around 90% were seen once, and the ten largest hold 12%. The sequencing here drew on peripheral blood, taken in a trial of Ad26.COV2.S vaccine versus placebo. The source is a person between 18 and 65 years old who received the Ad26.COV2.S COVID-19 vaccine or a placebo.

This clone was seen a single time. Other DNA sequences in this specimen translate into the identical CDR3. The chain joins TRBV20-1 to TRBJ2-7; 7 bases fit TRBD2. This CDR3 has 12 amino acids. V shed 3 bases, J shed 3 bases, and the junction held 2 bases outside the gene matches. Germline V gene data show CDR1 as DFQATT and CDR2 as SNEGSKA (reference sequence). The CDR3 DNA reads TGCAGTGCTAGTTCGGGAGGCTACGAGCAGTACTTC. Encoded protein: CSASSGGYEQYF.

The V gene is TRBV19, the J gene TRBJ2-7; 7 bases agree with TRBD1. Trimming at V came to 7 bases and at J to 4 bases, leaving 7 bases not matched to a gene. CDR3 length: 13 amino acids. The germline gives CDR1 LNHDA, CDR2 SQIVND (reference sequence). The CDR3 reads CASKLRDSYEQYF. DNA of the CDR3: TGTGCCAGTAAACTCCGGGACAGTTACGAGCAGTACTTC.

CDR3 coding DNA: TGCAGCGCGGGACTACAACTCTACGAGCAGTACTTC. Protein: CSAGLQLYEQYF. V is TRBV29-1 and J is TRBJ2-7, with 7 bases identical to TRBD2. In germline, CDR1 is SQVTM, CDR2 ANQGSEA. V shed 7 bases, J shed 3 bases, and the junction held 6 bases outside the gene matches. There are 12 residues in the CDR3.

The chain uses TRBV11-2 and TRBJ2-7, with no clear D. The germline gives CDR1 SGHAT, CDR2 FQNNGV. The CDR3 extends over 11 amino acids. Trimming pared 6 bases from V and 6 bases from J, leaving 9 bases between. CDR3 nucleotides: TGTGCCAGCAGAGGCGGTGGCGAGCAGTACTTC. Its protein is CASRGGGEQYF. Full variable domain (outside the CDR3, taken from reference TRBV11-2 and TRBJ2-7): EAGVAQSPRYKIIEKRQSVAFWCNPISGHATLYWYQQILGQGPKLLIQFQNNGVVDDSQLPKDRFSAERLKGVDSTLKIQPAKLEDSAVYLCASRGGGEQYFGPGTRLTVT.

V is TRBV30 and J is TRBJ1-3; no definite D call. Germline CDR1 reads GTSNPN; CDR2 reads SVGIG (reference sequence). The CDR3 runs to 12 residues. Trimming took 1 base from V and 4 from J, leaving 5 bases between them. CDR3: CAWSATGNTIYF. The CDR3 DNA is TGTGCCTGGAGTGCGACCGGAAACACCATATATTTT.

This chain links TRBV6-1 with TRBJ2-3; D gene uncertain. In germline, CDR1 is MNHNS, CDR2 SASEGT. The CDR3 covers 14 residues. V was clipped by 2 bases and J by 4 bases, with 10 bases between them. Written as DNA, the CDR3 is TGTGCCAGCAGTGAAATTTTAGGCCCAGATACGCAGTATTTT. The encoded protein is CASSEILGPDTQYF.

The chain is built from TRBV7-8 and TRBJ2-5; maybe TRBD1 (6 bases). This CDR3 is 15 amino acids long. Trimming pared 1 base from V and 2 bases from J, leaving 11 bases between. The V gene's germline CDR1 is SGHVS and CDR2 FQNEAQ. CDR3 DNA sequence: TGTGCCAGCAGCTTAGAGACGGACAGACAAGAGACCCAGTACTTC. Its protein product is CASSLETDRQETQYF. The full variable domain, its missing parts supplied by reference TRBV7-8 and TRBJ2-5, is GAGVSQSPRYKVAKRGQDVALRCDPISGHVSLFWYQQALGQGPEFLTYFQNEAQLDKSGLPSDRFFAERPEGSVSTLKIQRTQQEDSAVYLCASSLETDRQETQYFGPGTRLLVL.

The V gene is TRBV10-3, the J gene TRBJ2-2; 7 bases map to TRBD2. The CDR3 is made up of 14 amino acids. Trimming removed 6 bases from V and 1 base from J; junction bases left unmatched: 2. Looked up from germline, CDR1 is ENHRY and CDR2 is SYGVKD. The CDR3 region is CAIRASGNTGELFF. The CDR3 DNA reads TGTGCCATCAGGGCTAGCGGGAACACCGGGGAGCTGTTTTTT.

The chain uses TRBV5-4 and TRBJ1-2, with D maybe TRBD1 (5 bases). Trimming pared 0 bases from V and 9 bases from J, leaving 9 bases between. The CDR3 runs 12 residues. Germline V gene lookup returns CDR1 SGHNT and CDR2 YYREEE (reference sequence). CDR3 protein: CASSLEDKSYTF. The CDR3 DNA reads TGTGCCAGCAGCTTGGAGGACAAGAGCTACACCTTC.

The CDR3 protein is CASSGRALETQYF. CDR3 nucleotide sequence: TGTGCCAGCAGCGGGAGGGCCTTAGAGACCCAGTACTTC. The chain has TRBV6-5 and TRBJ2-5, with 8 positions matching TRBD2. The CDR3 is made up of 13 amino acids. Trimming at V came to 6 bases and at J to 4 bases, leaving 4 bases not matched to a gene. Germline V lookup: CDR1 MNHEY, CDR2 SVGAGI.

The chain couples TRBV27 to TRBJ2-2; D might be TRBD2 (6 bases). From germline, CDR1 is MNHEY and CDR2 SMNVEV (reference sequence). CDR3 length: 16 amino acids. V was trimmed by 7 bases and J by 6 bases, leaving 21 bases between them. The CDR3: CASIRGGTPPAGELFF. In nucleotides, the CDR3 is TGTGCCAGCATCCGCGGCGGGACTCCCCCTGCCGGGGAGCTGTTTTTT.

With respect to this clone: The sample carries other DNA sequences with the same CDR3. The V call is TRBV18, the J call TRBJ1-1; no reliable D call. The germline V gene encodes CDR1 KGHSH and CDR2 LQKENI. Trimming took off 3 bases at V and 2 bases at J, with 4 bases between the two ends. This CDR3 is 12 amino acids long. CDR3 DNA: TGTGCCAGCTCACCCCCCAACACTGAAGCTTTCTTT. This codes for CASSPPNTEAFF.

The chain combines TRBV7-3 with TRBJ2-7; a weak D match, TRBD1 (5 bases). V gave up 5 bases and J gave up 2 bases, with 10 bases separating them. CDR3 length: 13 amino acids. Germline V gene sequence: CDR1 SGHTA, CDR2 FQGTGA. The CDR3 protein is CASSQIGAYEQYF. CDR3 bases: TGTGCCAGCAGCCAGATAGGGGCCTACGAGCAGTACTTC.

The genes are TRBV27 and TRBJ1-4; unclear D gene. The germline CDR1 and CDR2 sequences are MNHEY and SMNVEV (reference sequence). V dropped 3 bases and J dropped 0 bases, with 8 bases sitting between them. The CDR3 consists of 15 residues. In DNA form, the CDR3 reads TGTGCCAGCAGTTTTAACGGCGCAACTAATGAAAAACTGTTTTTT. As protein: CASSFNGATNEKLFF.

J is TRBJ2-6 and V is TRBV7-9; no clear D. Germline CDR1 and CDR2: SEHNR and FQNEAQ (reference sequence). Trimming removed 5 bases from V and 6 bases from J, with 8 bases in between. This CDR3 is built from 13 residues. The CDR3 region is CASSRLSANVLTF. DNA of the CDR3: TGTGCCAGCAGCCGGCTGTCGGCCAACGTCCTGACTTTC.

V usage is TRBV5-8 and J usage is TRBJ2-7, with D uncertain. There are 11 residues in the CDR3. The germline V gene has CDR1 SGHTS and CDR2 YDEGEE. Trimming removed 2 bases at V and 4 bases at J, with 4 bases between. The CDR3 DNA sequence: TGTGCCAGCAGCTTCCATTACGAGCAGTACTTC. It encodes CASSFHYEQYF.

A word on this clone: In the same sample, other DNA sequences code for this CDR3. The V call is TRBV7-9, the J call TRBJ2-1, with unresolved D. The CDR3 runs to 11 residues. Germline CDR1 SEHNR, CDR2 FQNEAQ (reference sequence). V lost 2 bases and J 5 bases, leaving 1 base between the germline ends. The CDR3 DNA reads TGTGCCAGCAGCTTAAACAATGAGCAGTTCTTC. It is translated as CASSLNNEQFF.

In its sample, this clone was seen once. V and J are TRBV6-2 or TRBV6-3 and TRBJ2-2, with TRBD2 identical over 14 bases. This CDR3 is built from 21 residues. In germline, CDR1 is MNHEY, CDR2 SVGEGT. V was pared by 5 bases and J by 1 base, with 15 bases of the junction left unmatched. The CDR3 DNA follows: TGTGCCAGCAGTAAAACACCCCCGGGACTAGCGGGAGTGTGGAACACCGGGGAGCTGTTTTTT. This sequence encodes CASSKTPPGLAGVWNTGELFF.

The CDR3 DNA reads TGTGCCAGCAGCTCCTCCGGTTTCTGGGGCTACGAGCAGTACTTC. It translates to CASSSSGFWGYEQYF. The J gene is TRBJ2-7, the V gene TRBV13; D call uncertain. The CDR3 loop spans 15 amino acids. CDR1 and CDR2 from the germline V gene are PRHDT and FYEKMQ (reference sequence). Trimming left V 4 bases short and J 3 bases short, with 16 bases between.

This sequence joins TRBV28 and TRBJ2-7; D tentatively fits TRBD1 or TRBD2 (5 bases each). V dropped 3 bases and J dropped 3 bases, with 21 bases sitting between them. The CDR3 contains 17 residues. Germline CDR1 is MDHEN and CDR2 is SYDVKM. For the CDR3, the DNA is TGTGCCAGCAGTTTTTCGTTTTCCGGGGCCGGGGTCTACGAGCAGTACTTC. As protein: CASSFSFSGAGVYEQYF.

The CDR3 loop is CASSWGLAGVYEQYF. The CDR3 DNA is TGTGCCAGCAGCTGGGGACTAGCGGGAGTCTACGAGCAGTACTTC. The chain joins TRBV5-6 to TRBJ2-7, with TRBD2 matching 14 bases. Losses at the gene ends were 3 bases for V and 3 bases for J; bases not matched to a gene: 2. CDR3 length: 15 amino acids. Per the germline V gene, CDR1 is SGHDT and CDR2 is YYEEEE.

V is TRBV12-3 or TRBV12-4 and J is TRBJ2-7; D ambiguous. The V and J ends lost 5 bases and 2 bases respectively, with 10 bases between them. This CDR3 has 13 residues. In DNA form, the CDR3 reads TGTGCCAGCAGTCTCCTTCGGCCCTACGAGCAGTACTTC. This sequence encodes CASSLLRPYEQYF.

The chain uses TRBV6-5 and TRBJ1-6; tentative D call: TRBD1 (6 bases). Trimming removed 5 bases from V and 7 bases from J, with 6 bases in between. This CDR3 spans 12 amino acids. Germline V gene data show CDR1 as MNHEY and CDR2 as SVGAGI. CDR3 nucleotide sequence: TGTGCCAGCAGTACAGGGAATTCACCCCTCCACTTT. It encodes CASSTGNSPLHF.

V and J are TRBV7-8 and TRBJ2-7; TRBD2 matches 7 bases. The CDR3 loop spans 14 amino acids. V was pared by 5 bases and J by 3 bases, with 7 bases of the junction left unmatched. Germline CDR1 and CDR2: SGHVS and FQNEAQ. The CDR3 loop reads CASSRGTTRYEQYF. The CDR3 nucleotides read TGTGCCAGCAGCAGAGGGACTACCCGCTACGAGCAGTACTTC.

V is TRBV5-1 and J is TRBJ1-1; 8 bases match TRBD1. Germline loops: CDR1 SGHRS, CDR2 YFSETQ. Trimming cost V 3 bases and J 10 bases; bases outside gene matches: 11. This CDR3 spans 14 amino acids. The CDR3 is CASSSGQGNQGAFF. The DNA for the CDR3 is TGCGCCAGCAGCTCAGGACAGGGCAATCAAGGAGCTTTCTTT.